A selection of T cell receptor beta chains follows, all from one sample in a study of early T cells in non-severe SARS-CoV-2 infection. In TCRdb, the 5' RACE reads were re-called with MiXCR into one record per CDR3 protein. The data contain more than 50,000 distinct CDR3 sequences, more than 10% of them seen just once; the ten biggest clones take up over 2%. Sequencing used whole blood, obtained at baseline. The receptors shown here come from an adult who was a healthcare worker with PCR-confirmed SARS-CoV-2 infection or an uninfected control (not recorded which). CDR3s include the opening cysteine and the closing phenylalanine or tryptophan. Clone size is given for some rows only: seen once, a few or many times, or a class if the clone is expanded.

V gene: TRBV3-1
clone size: few
CDR3 protein: CASSHVTSGQGAQYF

V gene: TRBV7-2
clone size: once
CDR3 protein: CASSPGAKNIQYF

V gene: TRBV28
clone size: -
CDR3 protein: CASSLTGTSWTETQYF

V gene: TRBV3-1
clone size: few
CDR3 protein: CASSQVRRTSGINEQFF

V gene: TRBV3-1
clone size: few
CDR3 protein: CASSQPPGDGYTF

V gene: TRBV29-1
clone size: few
CDR3 protein: CSVGLAGRSYNEQFF

V gene: TRBV4-1
clone size: -
CDR3 protein: CASSQDGTDYNEQFF

V gene: TRBV11-2
clone size: -
CDR3 protein: CASSPVPYEQYF

V gene: TRBV29-1
clone size: medium-sized
CDR3 protein: CSVGTGEAFF

V gene: TRBV6-5
clone size: few
CDR3 protein: CASSYQFPRRTPADTQYF

V gene: TRBV5-4
clone size: many
CDR3 protein: CASSLGPAGYYEKLFF

V gene: TRBV4-1
clone size: many
CDR3 protein: CASSQGSIRAGGNTIYF

V gene: TRBV10-3
clone size: many
CDR3 protein: CAISGGAGTETQYF

V gene: TRBV4-1
clone size: -
CDR3 protein: CASSQDSPGDYGYTF

V gene: TRBV28
clone size: few
CDR3 protein: CASTRETKNIQYF

V gene: TRBV6-2/TRBV6-3
clone size: -
CDR3 protein: CASSYVFEAFF

V gene: TRBV6-2/TRBV6-3
clone size: -
CDR3 protein: CASSSDLEPGELFF

V gene: TRBV28
clone size: -
CDR3 protein: CASSYETGGSGNTIYF

V gene: TRBV27
clone size: few
CDR3 protein: CASSLTGKNYGYTF

V gene: TRBV2
clone size: -
CDR3 protein: CASFRGSRVNEQFF

V gene: TRBV28
clone size: many
CDR3 protein: CASRLTGGTDTQYF

V gene: TRBV7-2
clone size: once
CDR3 protein: CASSFEILTAEDTQYF

V gene: TRBV7-8
clone size: many
CDR3 protein: CASSLKARTETQYF

V gene: TRBV19
clone size: -
CDR3 protein: CASSYTGTQHYNEQFF

V gene: TRBV4-1
clone size: -
CDR3 protein: CASSQAGASGFDLSKNIQYF

V gene: TRBV7-8
clone size: few
CDR3 protein: CASSLAEQYEQYF

V gene: TRBV18
clone size: -
CDR3 protein: CASSPPGGMIYEQYF

V gene: TRBV20-1
clone size: -
CDR3 protein: CSAPDSGSTDTQYF

V gene: TRBV7-9
clone size: many
CDR3 protein: CASSLGQGFSEAFF

V gene: TRBV20-1
clone size: many
CDR3 protein: CSASRDWEETQYF

V gene: TRBV6-6
clone size: -
CDR3 protein: CASSYREENTEAFF

V gene: TRBV3-1
clone size: many
CDR3 protein: CASSRQGAGEQFF

V gene: TRBV11-2
clone size: few
CDR3 protein: CASSLDGTYEQYF

V gene: TRBV7-6
clone size: -
CDR3 protein: CASSLGLAGSTGELFF

V gene: TRBV5-1
clone size: few
CDR3 protein: CASSLGHLGVNYGYTF

V gene: TRBV7-3
clone size: -
CDR3 protein: CASSLGVGDYGYTF

V gene: TRBV9
clone size: -
CDR3 protein: CASSVDNSPLHF

V gene: TRBV6-4
clone size: -
CDR3 protein: CASGTSGSTDTQYF

V gene: TRBV5-4
clone size: many
CDR3 protein: CASSSRINEQFF

V gene: TRBV6-1
clone size: few
CDR3 protein: CASLPTGRVQPQHF

V gene: TRBV10-2
clone size: medium-sized
CDR3 protein: CASSATGTPLPYLYNEQFF

V gene: TRBV7-6
clone size: many
CDR3 protein: CASSLQTGTSGPYEQYF

V gene: TRBV27
clone size: few
CDR3 protein: CASISLGTGFHNEQFF

V gene: TRBV4-1
clone size: many
CDR3 protein: CASSLLAGTYNEQFF

V gene: TRBV5-8
clone size: -
CDR3 protein: CASSLAMFPAPGTETQYF

V gene: TRBV19
clone size: many
CDR3 protein: CASSIGAAGEQYF

V gene: TRBV12-3/TRBV12-4
clone size: -
CDR3 protein: CASRGGYEQYF